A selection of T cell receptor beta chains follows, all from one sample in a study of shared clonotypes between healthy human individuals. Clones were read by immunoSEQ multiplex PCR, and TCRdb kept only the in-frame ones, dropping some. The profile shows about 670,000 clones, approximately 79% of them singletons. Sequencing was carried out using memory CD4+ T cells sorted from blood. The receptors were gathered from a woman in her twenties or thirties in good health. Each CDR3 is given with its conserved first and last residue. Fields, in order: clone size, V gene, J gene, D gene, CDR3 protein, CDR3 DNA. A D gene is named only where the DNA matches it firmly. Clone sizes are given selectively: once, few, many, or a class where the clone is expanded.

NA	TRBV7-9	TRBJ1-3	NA	CASSAFGNTIYF	TGTGCCAGCAGCGCCTTTGGAAACACCATATATTTT
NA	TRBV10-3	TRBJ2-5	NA	CAITAVAEETQYF	TGTGCCATCACCGCAGTGGCGGAAGAGACCCAGTACTTC
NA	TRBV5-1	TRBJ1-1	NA	CASSLFIDPENTEAFF	TGCGCCAGCAGCTTGTTCATCGACCCCGAGAACACTGAAGCTTTCTTT
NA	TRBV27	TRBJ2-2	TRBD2	CASSFGTSGSVTGELFF	TGTGCCAGCAGTTTCGGAACTAGCGGGAGCGTTACCGGGGAGCTGTTTTTT
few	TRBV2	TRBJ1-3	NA	CASSEGWQASGNTIYF	TGTGCCAGCAGTGAAGGTTGGCAGGCCTCTGGAAACACCATATATTTT
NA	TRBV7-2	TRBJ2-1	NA	CASSPNKMRGNEQFF	TGTGCCAGCAGCCCAAATAAGATGAGGGGAAATGAGCAGTTCTTC
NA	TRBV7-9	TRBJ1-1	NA	CASSLLTGIEAFF	TGTGCCAGCAGCTTATTAACAGGTATTGAAGCTTTCTTT
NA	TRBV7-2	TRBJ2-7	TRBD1	CASSLQGTTPYEQYF	TGTGCCAGCAGCCTACAGGGGACCACGCCCTACGAGCAGTACTTC
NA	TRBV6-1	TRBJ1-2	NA	CASSFIREYGYTF	TGTGCCAGCAGTTTTATCAGGGAATATGGCTACACCTTC
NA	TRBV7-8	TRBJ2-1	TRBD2	CASRRSGRAYNEQFF	TGTGCCAGCAGGAGGAGCGGGAGGGCTTACAATGAGCAGTTCTTC
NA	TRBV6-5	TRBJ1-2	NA	CASSSHGVNYGYTF	TGTGCCAGCAGTTCACATGGTGTTAACTATGGCTACACCTTC
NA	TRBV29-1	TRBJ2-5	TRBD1	CSVGIPGTGLKTQYF	TGCAGCGTTGGCATCCCCGGGACAGGGTTAAAGACCCAGTACTTC
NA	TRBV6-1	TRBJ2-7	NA	CASSDRRREQYF	TGTGCCAGCAGTGATAGACGTCGCGAGCAGTACTTC
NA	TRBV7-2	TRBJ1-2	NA	CASSLGGGFLDGYTF	TGTGCCAGCAGCTTAGGGGGAGGGTTTCTTGATGGCTACACCTTC
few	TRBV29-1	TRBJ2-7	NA	CSGGSGTYEQYF	TGCAGCGGAGGATCAGGAACCTACGAGCAGTACTTC
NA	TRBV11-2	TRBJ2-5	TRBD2	CASSKGLAGVYQETQYF	TGTGCCAGCAGCAAGGGACTAGCGGGAGTTTATCAAGAGACCCAGTACTTC
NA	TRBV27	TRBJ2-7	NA	CASSHRSSNRDLKVEQYF	TGTGCCAGCAGTCATCGGTCCTCTAACCGGGACCTTAAGGTCGAGCAGTACTTC
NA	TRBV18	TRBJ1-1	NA	CASSPWGRYDAEAFF	TGTGCCAGCTCACCCTGGGGTCGTTATGACGCTGAAGCTTTCTTT
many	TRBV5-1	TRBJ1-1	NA	CASSLGQVNTEAFF	TGCGCCAGCAGCTTGGGACAGGTGAACACTGAAGCTTTCTTT
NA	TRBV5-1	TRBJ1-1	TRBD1	CASSPRTGGPTEAFF	TGCGCCAGCAGCCCAAGGACAGGGGGCCCCACTGAAGCTTTCTTT
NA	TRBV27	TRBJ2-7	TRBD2	CASSFASGRYEQYF	TGTGCCAGCAGTTTTGCCAGCGGGAGATACGAGCAGTACTTC
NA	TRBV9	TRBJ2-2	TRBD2	CASSTTSLNTGELFF	TGTGCCAGCAGCACGACTAGCTTGAACACCGGGGAGCTGTTTTTT
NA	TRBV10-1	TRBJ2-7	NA	CASRAPNPPYEQYF	TGCGCCAGCCGGGCCCCCAACCCGCCCTACGAGCAGTACTTC
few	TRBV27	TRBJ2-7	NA	CASSRSRDMSYEQYF	TGTGCCAGCAGCCGTTCCCGGGACATGTCCTACGAGCAGTACTTC
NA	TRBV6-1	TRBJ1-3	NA	CASSETAISGNTIYF	TGTGCCAGCAGTGAGACTGCCATCTCTGGAAACACCATATATTTT
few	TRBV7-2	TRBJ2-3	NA	CASSRVALTSTDTQYF	TGTGCCAGCAGCCGGGTAGCGCTAACTAGCACAGATACGCAGTATTTT
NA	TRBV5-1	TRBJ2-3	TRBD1	CASSLENRGSYDTQYF	TGCGCCAGCAGCTTGGAGAACAGGGGGAGCTACGATACGCAGTATTTT
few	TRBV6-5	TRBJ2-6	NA	CASSYRRTGANVLTF	TGTGCCAGCAGTTACCGCCGGACTGGGGCCAACGTCCTGACTTTC
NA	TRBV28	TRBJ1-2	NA	CASSFDGHTFGYTF	TGTGCCAGCAGTTTTGACGGACACACCTTCGGCTACACCTTC
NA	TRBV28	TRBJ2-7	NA	CASSIIGPTYEQYF	TGTGCCAGCAGCATCATAGGGCCTACCTACGAGCAGTACTTC
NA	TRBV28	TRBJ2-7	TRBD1	CASRGDRGLSYEQYF	TGTGCCAGCAGGGGGGACAGGGGGCTCTCCTACGAGCAGTACTTC
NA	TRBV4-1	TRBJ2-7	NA	CASSQGLGAGLFYEQYF	TGCGCCAGCAGCCAAGGCCTGGGGGCGGGATTGTTCTACGAGCAGTACTTC
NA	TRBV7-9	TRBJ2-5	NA	CASSFEATSETQYF	TGTGCCAGCAGCTTCGAGGCCACCTCGGAGACCCAGTACTTC
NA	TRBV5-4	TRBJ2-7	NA	CASSSTLERSNYEQYF	TGTGCCAGCAGCTCGACCCTCGAGCGGAGTAATTACGAGCAGTACTTC
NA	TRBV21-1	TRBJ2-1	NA	CASSSQGLAANNEQFF	TGTGCCAGCAGCTCTCAGGGACTAGCGGCGAACAATGAGCAGTTCTTC
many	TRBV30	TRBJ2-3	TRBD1	CAWSPGQGAGDTQYF	TGTGCCTGGAGTCCGGGACAGGGGGCAGGGGATACGCAGTATTTT
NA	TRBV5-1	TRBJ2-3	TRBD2	CASSLTTSGRGDTQYF	TGCGCCAGCAGCCTTACGACTAGCGGGAGAGGGGATACGCAGTATTTT
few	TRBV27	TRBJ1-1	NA	CASIGRSLNTEAFF	TGTGCCAGCATCGGGCGAAGCCTGAACACTGAAGCTTTCTTT
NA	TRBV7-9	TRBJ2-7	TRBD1	CASSLGLDRATNEQYF	TGTGCCAGCAGCTTAGGCCTCGACAGGGCGACGAACGAGCAGTACTTC
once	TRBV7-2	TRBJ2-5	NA	CASSLAYGEETQYF	TGTGCCAGCAGCTTAGCGTACGGAGAAGAGACCCAGTACTTC
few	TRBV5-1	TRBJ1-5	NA	CASSLEGTQPQHF	TGCGCCAGCAGCTTGGAGGGCACACAGCCCCAGCATTTT
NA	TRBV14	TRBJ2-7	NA	CASSQGPYEQYF	TGTGCCAGCAGCCAAGGACCATACGAGCAGTACTTC
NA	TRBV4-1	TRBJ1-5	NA	CASSQAGSGAGNQPQHF	TGCGCCAGCAGCCAAGCGGGTAGTGGGGCGGGCAATCAGCCCCAGCATTTT
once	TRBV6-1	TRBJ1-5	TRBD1	CATNRGSSNQPQHF	TGTGCCACCAACAGGGGATCGAGCAATCAGCCCCAGCATTTT
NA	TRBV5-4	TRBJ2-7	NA	CASSFGRGQTYEQYF	TGTGCCAGCAGCTTTGGCAGGGGCCAAACCTACGAGCAGTACTTC
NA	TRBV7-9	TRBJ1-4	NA	CASSLSRQGNEKLFF	TGTGCCAGCAGCTTATCCAGGCAGGGGAATGAAAAACTGTTTTTT
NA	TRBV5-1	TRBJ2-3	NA	CASSAAVTDTQYF	TGCGCCAGCAGTGCTGCGGTCACAGATACGCAGTATTTT